This TCR beta chain originates from a study of T-cell memory formation after mild COVID-19. There are 12 residues in the CDR3. The V gene's germline CDR1 is SQVTM and CDR2 ANQGSEA. The ends were cut back, 4 bases at V and 11 bases at J, with 17 bases in the middle. TCRdb used MiXCR to reprocess the 5' RACE reads, holding one entry per CDR3 protein. The sample includes about 170,000 distinct CDR3 sequences, 13% of them seen just once. The table lists this clonotype with a few counts. Sequenced: PBMCs or a T cell subset sorted from them (not recorded which). The V gene is TRBV29-1, the J gene TRBJ1-1; tentatively, D is TRBD1 (5 bases). This TCR derives from a young man who had mild COVID-19 (a few samples of this study predate the infection). Cell type and time point are not known. The CDR3 DNA reads TGCAGCGTTGTGGATGACAGAGTGAGGGCTTTCTTT. This gives the protein CSVVDDRVRAFF.